This T cell receptor (beta chain) derives from a study of blood T cell repertoires in COVID-19. Sequencing was performed with immunoSEQ multiplex PCR; in TCRdb, only in-frame clones are kept and a portion is missing. The sample includes 35,000 to 50,000 clones, 70% to 90% of them seen just once. The V segment lost 5 bases and the J segment 9 bases; nucleotides outside the gene matches: 5. This CDR3 comprises 14 residues. Germline CDR1 SGHAT, CDR2 FQNNGV. This receptor was taken from a human donor in a cohort sampled during active COVID-19. Material: peripheral blood. This chain connects TRBV11-2 to TRBJ1-6; the match to TRBD1 covers 9 bases. The CDR3 nucleotides read TGTGCCAGCAGCGCCGACAGGGGGAGTTCACCCCTCCACTTT. As protein: CASSADRGSSPLHF.